A selection of T cell receptor beta chains follows, all from one sample in a study of shared clonotypes between healthy human individuals. Measured with immunoSEQ multiplex PCR; TCRdb has only the in-frame clones, and not every one. This table holds approximately 2,000,000 clones, about 90% found once. Sequencing was carried out using naive CD4+ T cells from PBMCs. All receptors come from a man aged 18 to 30 in good health. Some clones in this sample may be carry-over from other donors' samples. Each CDR3 is given with its conserved first and last residue. D genes are given only for firm matches. Size values are once, few and many counts, or a class for expanded clones, and some rows have none.

clone size	V gene	CDR3 length	D gene	J gene	CDR3 protein	CDR3 DNA
.	TRBV7-9	16	.	TRBJ2-5	CASSLAYQRNQETQYF	TGTGCCAGCAGCTTAGCATACCAGCGGAACCAAGAGACCCAGTACTTC
once	TRBV9	16	.	TRBJ1-1	CASSVGDRSWDTEAFF	TGTGCCAGCAGCGTAGGAGACAGGTCATGGGACACTGAAGCTTTCTTT
.	TRBV15	15	TRBD1	TRBJ1-2	CATSRDRQGAGGYTF	TGTGCCACCAGCAGAGATCGACAGGGGGCTGGTGGCTACACCTTC
once	TRBV11-2	15	TRBD2	TRBJ2-2	CASSSLAVNTGELFF	TGTGCCAGCAGCTCACTAGCGGTGAACACCGGGGAGCTGTTTTTT
few	TRBV5-5	13	TRBD1	TRBJ2-4	CASSRDSLNIQYF	TGTGCCAGCAGCAGGGACAGCCTAAACATTCAGTACTTC
.	TRBV29-1	11	.	TRBJ2-1	CSVGPHNEQFF	TGCAGCGTTGGTCCCCACAATGAGCAGTTCTTC
.	TRBV27	14	.	TRBJ2-1	CASRGQLPYNEQFF	TGTGCCAGCAGAGGGCAGCTCCCCTACAATGAGCAGTTCTTC
.	TRBV7-3	13	TRBD1	TRBJ1-2	CASSSSPGGGYTF	TGTGCCAGCAGCTCCAGCCCAGGGGGGGGCTACACCTTC
.	TRBV9	16	.	TRBJ1-2	CASSVDPEGLSGGYTF	TGTGCCAGCAGCGTGGACCCGGAGGGTTTATCCGGTGGCTACACCTTC
.	TRBV30	11	.	TRBJ2-3	CACLPTDTQYF	TGTGCTTGCCTGCCCACAGATACGCAGTATTTT
.	TRBV6-6	15	TRBD2	TRBJ2-5	CASSSPTGGQETQYF	TGTGCCAGCAGTTCCCCCACGGGGGGTCAAGAGACCCAGTACTTC
.	TRBV7-6	15	.	TRBJ2-1	CASSPFGFLGDEQFF	TGTGCCAGCAGCCCCTTTGGATTCCTGGGAGATGAGCAGTTCTTC
.	TRBV6-4	21	TRBD2	TRBJ2-2	CASSDPRTSGRSRSNTGELFF	TGTGCCAGCAGTGACCCCCGGACTAGCGGAAGGTCTCGATCGAACACCGGGGAGCTGTTTTTT
.	TRBV19	13	.	TRBJ1-1	CASSPQVVAAAFF	TGTGCCAGTAGTCCCCAGGTTGTGGCTGCGGCTTTCTTT
.	TRBV7-6	17	.	TRBJ2-7	CASSLVSRTTLTYEQYF	TGTGCCAGCAGCTTAGTTTCGAGGACAACCCTTACCTACGAGCAGTACTTC
.	TRBV4-1	15	.	TRBJ2-7	CASSPGMGQTREQYF	TGCGCCAGCAGCCCAGGGATGGGGCAAACGAGGGAGCAGTACTTC
.	TRBV30	13	.	TRBJ1-2	CAWSSTGLYGYTF	TGTGCCTGGAGTAGTACAGGGCTCTATGGCTACACCTTC
.	TRBV27	17	TRBD2	TRBJ2-2	CASRPLAGHVDTGELFF	TGTGCCAGCAGACCATTAGCGGGTCACGTGGACACCGGGGAGCTGTTTTTT
.	TRBV11-2	18	TRBD2	TRBJ2-4	CASSASGTSGRAWDIQYF	TGTGCCAGCAGCGCTTCCGGGACTAGCGGGAGGGCCTGGGACATTCAGTACTTC
.	TRBV18	18	.	TRBJ2-7	CASSTRGGGDSSSYEQYF	TGTGCCAGCTCAACAAGGGGTGGGGGAGACAGTTCCAGCTACGAGCAGTACTTC
.	TRBV28	15	.	TRBJ1-2	CASSYEGRMGYGYTF	TGTGCCAGCAGTTACGAAGGACGCATGGGGTATGGCTACACCTTC
.	TRBV2	14	.	TRBJ1-5	CASTGENSNQPQHF	TGTGCCAGCACGGGAGAAAATAGCAATCAGCCCCAGCATTTT
.	TRBV27	13	TRBD1	TRBJ2-1	CASSRYRGNEQFF	TGTGCCAGCAGTAGGTACAGGGGAAATGAGCAGTTCTTC
.	TRBV2	17	TRBD2	TRBJ2-7	CASKEGGDSGIPYEQYF	TGTGCCAGCAAAGAAGGGGGGGATAGCGGGATCCCCTACGAGCAGTACTTC
.	TRBV11-2	12	.	TRBJ1-5	CASSFSDQPQHF	TGTGCCAGCAGCTTTTCGGATCAGCCCCAGCATTTT
.	TRBV28	15	TRBD2	TRBJ2-7	CASSKSGRIPYEQYF	TGTGCCAGCAGTAAAAGCGGGAGAATACCATACGAGCAGTACTTC
.	TRBV7-4	16	TRBD1	TRBJ1-1	CASSPQGGFMNTEAFF	TGTGCCAGCAGCCCCCAGGGGGGTTTCATGAACACTGAAGCTTTCTTT
.	TRBV5-1	16	TRBD2	TRBJ2-1	CASSRLAGWPYNEQFF	TGCGCCAGCAGCCGACTAGCGGGATGGCCTTACAATGAGCAGTTCTTC
.	TRBV5-5	14	.	TRBJ2-1	CASSLGRIYNEQFF	TGTGCCAGCAGCTTGGGCAGGATATACAATGAGCAGTTCTTC
.	TRBV7-2	13	.	TRBJ1-5	CASTPDGDQPQHF	TGTGCCAGCACCCCCGATGGGGACCAGCCCCAGCATTTT
.	TRBV7-3	15	.	TRBJ1-2	CASSPGGGSGYGYTF	TGTGCCAGCAGCCCCGGAGGGGGTTCGGGCTATGGCTACACCTTC
.	TRBV18	12	.	TRBJ1-2	CASSPSPYGYTF	TGTGCCAGCTCACCGTCCCCATATGGCTACACCTTC
.	TRBV28	13	.	TRBJ2-4	CASSSGGRNIQYF	TGTGCCAGCAGTTCCGGAGGACGAAACATTCAGTACTTC
.	TRBV19	20	.	TRBJ2-6	CASSIRLIGLESSGANVLTF	TGTGCCAGTAGTATCCGCTTGATTGGGCTAGAATCCTCTGGGGCCAACGTCCTGACTTTC
.	TRBV5-6	13	.	TRBJ1-2	CASSLQINYGYTF	TGTGCCAGCAGCTTACAAATTAACTATGGCTACACCTTC
.	TRBV4-3	16	TRBD2	TRBJ2-2	CASSQDPAGGGGELFF	TGCGCCAGCAGCCAAGATCCCGCGGGAGGGGGCGGGGAGCTGTTTTTT
once	TRBV6-1	15	TRBD1	TRBJ1-2	CASRMENRGGYGYTF	TGTGCCAGCCGCATGGAAAACAGGGGTGGCTATGGCTACACCTTC
few	TRBV30	14	.	TRBJ1-5	CAWSGGLSTEPQHF	TGTGCCTGGAGCGGGGGACTATCGACGGAGCCCCAGCATTTT
.	TRBV6-5	15	.	TRBJ1-3	CASSRTGTSGNTIYF	TGTGCCAGCAGTCGAACAGGGACCTCTGGAAACACCATATATTTT
.	TRBV9	16	TRBD1	TRBJ2-2	CASSFYRGLNTGELFF	TGTGCCAGCAGCTTTTACAGGGGGCTTAACACCGGGGAGCTGTTTTTT
.	TRBV27	12	.	TRBJ2-1	CASSTPSLPQFF	TGTGCCAGCAGTACTCCCTCACTACCCCAGTTCTTC
.	TRBV28	16	TRBD2	TRBJ2-3	CASSWGWREYADTQYF	TGTGCCAGCAGTTGGGGGTGGCGGGAGTATGCAGATACGCAGTATTTT
.	TRBV6-5	15	.	TRBJ1-2	CASRRNRAGGYGYTF	TGTGCCAGCCGGCGAAACAGGGCTGGGGGCTATGGCTACACCTTC
.	TRBV18	15	.	TRBJ1-3	CASSPPWGLEDTIYF	TGTGCCAGCTCACCACCCTGGGGGCTCGAGGACACCATATATTTT
.	TRBV5-1	14	.	TRBJ2-3	CASSSNLGTDTQYF	TGCGCCAGCAGCTCCAACTTGGGTACAGATACGCAGTATTTT
few	TRBV18	12	.	TRBJ2-1	CASSLQIDEQFF	TGTGCCAGCTCACTCCAGATCGATGAGCAGTTCTTC
.	TRBV2	14	TRBD1	TRBJ1-2	CASIADRGLGGYTF	TGTGCCAGCATTGCGGACAGGGGGCTCGGTGGCTACACCTTC
.	TRBV18	17	.	TRBJ2-6	CASSPMTGNSGANVLTF	TGTGCCAGCTCACCTATGACCGGCAACTCTGGGGCCAACGTCCTGACTTTC
once	TRBV4-1	16	.	TRBJ2-7	CASSQGLGRGVYEQYF	TGCGCCAGCAGCCAGGGGTTGGGCAGAGGAGTATACGAGCAGTACTTC
.	TRBV5-1	15	TRBD1	TRBJ1-2	CASSSTGTGDYGYTF	TGCGCCAGCAGCTCCACCGGGACAGGGGACTATGGCTACACCTTC
.	TRBV6-6	16	.	TRBJ2-1	CASSARAGPSYNEQFF	TGTGCCAGCAGCGCCCGAGCGGGTCCCTCCTACAATGAGCAGTTCTTC
.	TRBV29-1	16	.	TRBJ2-7	CSVARTPRTTTYEQYF	TGCAGCGTTGCCCGAACCCCCCGGACAACAACCTACGAGCAGTACTTC
.	TRBV19	14	.	TRBJ1-5	CASRQLISGQPQHF	TGTGCCAGTAGGCAACTTATTTCGGGTCAGCCCCAGCATTTT
.	TRBV29-1	12	.	TRBJ2-7	CSVRRGGYEQYF	TGCAGCGTAAGGAGGGGGGGATACGAGCAGTACTTC
.	TRBV20-1	11	.	TRBJ2-7	CSAGGSYEQYF	TGCAGTGCGGGCGGTTCCTACGAGCAGTACTTC
.	TRBV6-6	14	.	TRBJ2-3	CASSYGPGISTQYF	TGTGCCAGCAGTTATGGTCCAGGGATAAGTACGCAGTATTTT
once	TRBV27	16	.	TRBJ1-5	CASSPLGGWSNQPQHF	TGTGCCAGCAGTCCACTGGGGGGTTGGAGCAATCAGCCCCAGCATTTT
.	TRBV7-3	16	TRBD2	TRBJ2-5	CASAILGAGGQETQYF	TGTGCCAGCGCTATCCTGGGGGCGGGAGGGCAAGAGACCCAGTACTTC